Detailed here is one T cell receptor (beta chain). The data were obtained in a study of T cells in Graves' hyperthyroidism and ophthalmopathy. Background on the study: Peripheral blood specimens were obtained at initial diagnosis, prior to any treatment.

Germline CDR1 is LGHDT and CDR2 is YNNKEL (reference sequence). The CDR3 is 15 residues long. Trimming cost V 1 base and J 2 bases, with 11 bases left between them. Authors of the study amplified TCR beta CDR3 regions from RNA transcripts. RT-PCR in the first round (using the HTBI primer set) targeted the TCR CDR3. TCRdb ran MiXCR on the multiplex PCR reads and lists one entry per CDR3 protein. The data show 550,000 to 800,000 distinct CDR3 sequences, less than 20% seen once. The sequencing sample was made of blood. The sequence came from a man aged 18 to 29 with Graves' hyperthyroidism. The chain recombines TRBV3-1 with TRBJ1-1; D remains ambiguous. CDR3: CASSQGPYSNTEAFF. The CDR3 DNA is TGTGCCAGCAGCCAAGGACCCTACTCTAACACTGAAGCTTTCTTT.